Listed below are T cell receptor beta chains from one sample, sequenced in a study of cytomegalovirus exposure and HLA in healthy donors. Libraries were prepared by immunoSEQ multiplex PCR; TCRdb keeps only in-frame clonotypes and omits some of them. The data hold 240,000 or so clones, with 75% to 90% observed a single time. Sequenced: PBMCs. The receptors come from a woman in her thirties in good health and CMV-seropositive. The CDR3 runs from the conserved cysteine through the conserved F or W. The D gene is left open where the match is weak. Clone size, where shown, is once, few, many, or a class for clones that have expanded.

v_gene	j_gene	abundance	d_gene	CDR3aa	CDR3nt
TRBV19	TRBJ1-1	-	-	CASSIEQGLDTEAFF	TGTGCCAGTAGTATCGAACAGGGTCTGGACACTGAAGCTTTCTTT
TRBV11-2	TRBJ2-5	-	TRBD2	CASSLGTSGREETQYF	TGTGCCAGCAGCTTAGGGACTAGCGGGAGGGAAGAGACCCAGTACTTC
TRBV27	TRBJ2-3	once	TRBD2	CASRTLLAGGGTDTQYF	TGTGCCAGCAGGACCTTACTAGCGGGAGGAGGGACAGATACGCAGTATTTT
TRBV2	TRBJ1-4	-	-	CASRMGSGEKLFF	TGTGCCAGCAGGATGGGATCGGGGGAAAAACTGTTTTTT
TRBV12-5	TRBJ2-3	-	TRBD1	CASGLVQGGVDTQYF	TGTGCTAGTGGTTTGGTACAGGGGGGAGTAGATACGCAGTATTTT
TRBV6-5	TRBJ1-2	-	TRBD1	CASRYSGTGYYGYTF	TGTGCCAGCAGGTACTCCGGGACAGGGTACTATGGCTACACCTTC
TRBV21-1	TRBJ1-1	-	-	CASSKNRSGQGNTEAFF	TGTGCCAGCAGCAAAAATCGCTCGGGACAGGGGAACACTGAAGCTTTCTTT
TRBV29-1	TRBJ1-1	-	-	CSVKTPNTEAFF	TGCAGCGTCAAGACACCCAACACTGAAGCTTTCTTT
TRBV30	TRBJ2-7	-	TRBD1	CASLKGAYEQYF	TGTGCCTCGCTTAAGGGGGCGTACGAGCAGTACTTC
TRBV19	TRBJ1-5	few	-	CASSAGGDQPQHF	TGTGCCAGTAGTGCAGGCGGGGATCAGCCCCAGCATTTT
TRBV9	TRBJ2-7	-	TRBD1	CASSVTGTGLNEQYF	TGTGCCAGCAGCGTAACTGGGACAGGGCTGAACGAGCAGTACTTC
TRBV5-1	TRBJ2-3	-	TRBD2	CASSLGLTGGQSDTQYF	TGCGCCAGCAGCCTAGGTTTAACGGGAGGGCAATCAGATACGCAGTATTTT
TRBV2	TRBJ2-2	-	TRBD1	CASRWDRDTGELFF	TGTGCCAGCAGGTGGGACAGGGACACCGGGGAGCTGTTTTTT
TRBV18	TRBJ2-6	-	-	CASSPGIRARGDGANVLTF	TGTGCCAGCTCACCTGGGATCCGTGCCCGGGGTGATGGGGCCAACGTCCTGACTTTC
TRBV19	TRBJ2-7	few	TRBD2	CASSPRGGKPYF	TGTGCCAGTAGTCCCCGGGGGGGTAAGCCGTACTTC
TRBV30	TRBJ1-5	-	-	CAWPGRHGHQPQHF	TGTGCCTGGCCAGGGAGGCATGGGCATCAGCCCCAGCATTTT
TRBV6-1	TRBJ2-1	-	-	CACGLFYNEQFF	TGTGCCTGCGGACTATTCTACAATGAGCAGTTCTTC
TRBV5-1	TRBJ2-3	-	-	CASSLARVSTDTQYF	TGCGCCAGCAGCTTGGCGCGGGTGAGCACAGATACGCAGTATTTT
TRBV18	TRBJ1-4	-	TRBD1	CASSPPGQKGEKLFF	TGTGCCAGCTCACCTCCGGGACAGAAGGGTGAAAAACTGTTTTTT
TRBV6-5	TRBJ2-7	-	TRBD2	CASSLSKGAGREQYF	TGTGCCAGCAGTCTTTCTAAGGGAGCGGGACGCGAGCAGTACTTC
TRBV7-9	TRBJ1-5	few	TRBD1	CASSDRGQGQPQHF	TGTGCCAGCAGCGACAGGGGACAGGGTCAGCCCCAGCATTTT
TRBV11-3	TRBJ2-7	-	-	CASSLSGLYEQYF	TGTGCCAGCAGCTTATCGGGACTCTACGAGCAGTACTTC
TRBV30	TRBJ2-7	-	TRBD1	CAWSALSDRGTHYEQYF	TGTGCCTGGAGTGCCCTTTCCGACAGGGGGACCCACTACGAGCAGTACTTC
TRBV30	TRBJ1-5	-	-	CAWSFQGFGNQPQHF	TGTGCCTGGTCGTTCCAGGGGTTTGGTAATCAGCCCCAGCATTTT
TRBV10-3	TRBJ2-7	-	TRBD2	CAIGTSGSGEQYF	TGTGCCATCGGGACTAGCGGGAGTGGCGAGCAGTACTTC
TRBV5-1	TRBJ2-3	-	TRBD2	CASSSTSGLSGDTQYF	TGCGCCAGCAGCTCCACTAGCGGGTTAAGTGGAGATACGCAGTATTTT
TRBV10-3	TRBJ2-1	once	-	CATQPSGGIRYEQFF	TGTGCCACCCAACCGTCGGGCGGGATACGATATGAGCAGTTCTTC
TRBV19	TRBJ1-2	-	-	CASSNDRLYGYTF	TGTGCCAGTAGTAACGACCGACTCTATGGCTACACCTTC
TRBV28	TRBJ2-2	-	TRBD1	CASRWDRGAGELFF	TGTGCCAGCAGATGGGACAGGGGCGCCGGGGAGCTGTTTTTT
TRBV7-2	TRBJ2-7	-	TRBD2	CASSVSSGSPSYEQYF	TGTGCCAGCAGCGTCTCTAGCGGGTCGCCTTCCTACGAGCAGTACTTC
TRBV18	TRBJ2-7	-	-	CASSPLANYEQYF	TGTGCCAGCTCACCGCTGGCCAACTACGAGCAGTACTTC
TRBV27	TRBJ2-2	-	TRBD1	CASRRTGLSGELFF	TGTGCCAGCAGGAGGACAGGTTTGTCCGGGGAGCTGTTTTTT
TRBV9	TRBJ2-7	-	-	CASSVRPGHPYEQYF	TGTGCCAGCAGCGTAAGGCCAGGGCATCCCTACGAGCAGTACTTC
TRBV19	TRBJ2-7	-	TRBD2	CASTPSGSYEQYF	TGTGCCAGTACCCCTAGCGGGAGTTACGAGCAGTACTTC
TRBV28	TRBJ1-1	-	TRBD1	CASSIIDRATEAFF	TGTGCCAGCAGTATCATAGACAGGGCCACTGAAGCTTTCTTT
TRBV2	TRBJ1-2	few	-	CASSGQTVYGYTF	TGTGCCAGCAGTGGACAAACAGTCTATGGCTACACCTTC
TRBV2	TRBJ2-1	once	TRBD2	CASSALLAGGFQFF	TGTGCCAGCAGTGCTCTACTAGCGGGAGGCTTTCAGTTCTTC
TRBV27	TRBJ2-5	-	TRBD1	CASGRGDREGQTQYF	TGTGCCAGCGGTCGGGGGGACAGGGAGGGTCAGACCCAGTACTTC
TRBV18	TRBJ1-1	once	TRBD1	CASSAGQGSFAEAFF	TGTGCCAGCTCAGCAGGACAGGGCTCCTTTGCTGAAGCTTTCTTT
TRBV14	TRBJ1-1	-	-	CASSPVYREYTEAFF	TGTGCCAGCAGCCCGGTGTACAGGGAATACACTGAAGCTTTCTTT